This T cell receptor beta chain was profiled in a study of blood T cells in healthy people across ages. Through a sample-barcoded 5' primer and a J-beta primer mix, a second PCR was run for about 6 to 11 cycles. Every molecule of cDNA carried a tag from a template-switch adaptor with 12 random nucleotides. TCRdb re-analysed the 5' RACE reads in MiXCR, keeping a single row per CDR3 protein. The sample carries hundreds of thousands of distinct CDR3 sequences, 32% recorded once. This clonotype was recorded a few times. Its cognate antigen is unknown. Every donor provided approximately 9.2 milliliters of peripheral blood. The study's findings and limits: Getting older went along with TCR beta diversity per million T cells dropping roughly linearly.

Germline V gives CDR1 DFQATT, CDR2 SNEGSKA (reference sequence). The CDR3 is made up of 12 amino acids. After removal of 3 bases from V and 5 bases from J, the junction contained 1 base not matched to a gene. This clonotype was sampled from a woman of 80 years or more in good health. Sequencing used blood. The chain couples TRBV20-1 to TRBJ2-3; TRBD2 matches at 8 bases. The CDR3 region has the DNA TGCAGTGCTAGGCTAGCGGGAGATACGCAGTATTTT. Translating it yields CSARLAGDTQYF.